Listed here are 2 T cell receptor beta chains from one sample, sequenced in a study of blood T cell repertoires in COVID-19. The assay was immunoSEQ multiplex PCR, and TCRdb's table has in-frame clones only and misses some. The sample yields fewer than 14,000 clones, 83% seen once. Sequenced input: peripheral blood. Receptor source: a human donor in a cohort sampled during active COVID-19.

This clone is medium-sized by share. Other DNA sequences within the sample encode an identical CDR3. The genes are TRBV7-9 and TRBJ2-7, with 9 positions matching TRBD1. This CDR3 is 14 amino acids long. The trim removed 4 bases at V and 5 bases at J, leaving 6 bases unmatched. Germline V CDR1 and CDR2: SEHNR, FQNEAQ (reference sequence). The CDR3, as DNA: TGTGCCAGCAGCTCGGGGACAGGGTACGACGAGCAGTACTTC. Its protein is CASSSGTGYDEQYF.

This chain links TRBV28 with TRBJ2-6, with D possibly matching TRBD2 (6 bases). The CDR3 is 15 residues long. Deletions cut 6 bases from V and 3 bases from J, with 12 bases between. Germline assignment: CDR1 MDHEN and CDR2 SYDVKM. The CDR3 sequence is CASRPNGGGANVLTF. The DNA for the CDR3 is TGTGCCAGCAGGCCGAACGGGGGTGGGGCCAACGTCCTGACTTTC.